The 16 T cell receptor beta chains given below trace back to one sample, sequenced in a study of response to subunit inactivated influenza vaccine. TCRdb processed the RT-PCR reads anew with MiXCR; each CDR3 protein has one entry. The table lists fewer than 550,000 distinct CDR3 sequences, over 25% of them singletons. This specimen was CD4+ T cells sorted from PBMCs, taken more than 4 days after vaccination. Receptors were obtained from a man in his fifties or sixties who received an inactivated influenza vaccine.

V and J are TRBV5-6 and TRBJ2-7; 7 bases agree with TRBD1. The CDR3 runs to 14 residues. The germline CDR1 and CDR2 sequences are SGHDT and YYEEEE. Unmatched junction bases numbered 4, after V lost 1 base and J lost 3 bases. CDR3 protein: CASSLNRGFYEQYF. As DNA, the CDR3 is TGTGCCAGCAGCTTGAACAGGGGCTTCTACGAGCAGTACTTC. Complete variable domain (other parts from reference TRBV5-6 and TRBJ2-7): DAGVTQSPTHLIKTRGQQVTLRCSPKSGHDTVSWYQQALGQGPQFIFQYYEEEERQRGNFPDRFSGHQFPNYSSELNVNALLLGDSALYLCASSLNRGFYEQYFGPGTRLTVT.

This clonotype has a count of ten or more. Its ends do not fully match the called genes, so a read error is possible. This chain links TRBV4-3 with TRBJ2-3, with no clear D. Per germline, CDR1 LGHNA and CDR2 YSLEER. The CDR3 has 14 residues. In DNA form, the CDR3 reads TGTGCCAGCAGCCAGGTATCTAGCACAGATACGCAGTATTTT. The encoded protein is CASSQVSSTDTQYF.

The chain carries TRBV20-1 and TRBJ1-2; tentatively, D is TRBD1 (5 bases). In germline, CDR1 is DFQATT, CDR2 SNEGSKA (reference sequence). The CDR3 is made up of 15 amino acids. The germline V and J ends were trimmed by 3 bases and 0 bases, with 14 bases remaining between them. Here the CDR3 reads CSASLKQVTNYGYTF. As DNA, the CDR3 is TGCAGTGCTAGCCTAAAACAGGTGACTAACTATGGCTACACCTTC.

The chain recombines TRBV5-1 with TRBJ2-5; TRBD1 might be the D (6 bases). Trimming removed 6 bases from V and 7 bases from J, with 22 bases in between. Germline V gene data show CDR1 as SGHRS and CDR2 as YFSETQ. The CDR3 has 15 residues. The CDR3 sequence is CASTSAQGKLGTQYF. CDR3 nucleotide sequence: TGCGCCAGCACCTCCGCCCAGGGGAAGCTCGGGACCCAGTACTTC.

CDR3 amino acids: CASGYDGGAMTDTQYF. CDR3 nucleotides: TGTGCCAGCGGCTACGACGGGGGGGCCATGACAGATACGCAGTATTTT. The chain has TRBV12-3 or TRBV12-4 and TRBJ2-3; 8 nucleotides align to TRBD2. The CDR3 contains 16 residues. J was trimmed by 3 bases and V by 8 bases; bases with no gene match: 13.

This clonotype has just a few counts. This chain joins TRBV19 and TRBJ2-1, with no clear D. V was cut by 1 base and J by 10 bases, with 11 bases left in between. Germline V gene lookup returns CDR1 LNHDA and CDR2 SQIVND (reference sequence). The CDR3 sequence is 13 residues long. Here the CDR3 DNA reads TGTGCCAGTAGTATAGTTAGGGCCCAGGAGCAGTTCTTC. Encoded protein: CASSIVRAQEQFF.

The chain couples TRBV28 to TRBJ2-1; TRBD1 matches 8 bases. The CDR3 length is 16 residues. CDR1 MDHEN and CDR2 SYDVKM come from the germline V gene. Trimming cost V 6 bases and J 3 bases; bases outside gene matches: 10. The CDR3: CASRLPGTGFYNEQFF. The CDR3 nucleotides are TGTGCCAGCAGACTCCCCGGGACAGGATTCTACAATGAGCAGTTCTTC.

The gene calls are TRBV5-1 and TRBJ2-1; the D gene could be TRBD1 or TRBD2 (6 bases each). Germline V gene sequence: CDR1 SGHRS, CDR2 YFSETQ. CDR3 length equals 14 residues. With 4 bases removed from V and 4 bases from J, the gap between germline ends came to 12 bases. This chain's CDR3 is CASSGGTTYNEQFF. The CDR3, as DNA: TGCGCCAGCAGCGGGGGGACAACGTACAATGAGCAGTTCTTC.

This clonotype was observed a handful of times. The V and J genes are TRBV7-2 and TRBJ2-2; D tentatively reads TRBD1 or TRBD2 (5 bases each). V dropped 5 bases and J dropped 1 base, with 14 bases sitting between them. This CDR3 is 16 amino acids long. CDR1 is SGHTA, CDR2 FQGNSA, per germline. The DNA for the CDR3 is TGTGCCAGCAGCCTGGACGGGACGGGGAACACCGGGGAGCTGTTTTTT. Its translation is CASSLDGTGNTGELFF.

Only a few counts were recorded for this clonotype. This chain connects TRBV12-3 or TRBV12-4 to TRBJ2-2; 9 nucleotides align to TRBD1. This CDR3 comprises 15 residues. With 6 bases clipped from V and 5 bases from J, the junction kept 7 bases outside the gene matches. CDR3 amino acids: CASRRYRGQTGELFF. As DNA, the CDR3 is TGTGCCAGCAGACGTTACAGGGGGCAAACCGGGGAGCTGTTTTTT.

This clonotype appeared a few times. V and J are TRBV3-1 and TRBJ2-7; D ambiguous. The V end lost 0 bases, the J end lost 1 base, and 4 bases lay between the germline ends. The CDR3 has 13 residues. CDR1 and CDR2 (germline): LGHDT, YNNKEL (reference sequence). The DNA of the CDR3 is TGTGCCAGCAGCCAAGAGGAATCCTACGAGCAGTACTTC. It yields the protein CASSQEESYEQYF.

The CDR3 nucleotides are TGTGCCAGCACCCACAAACCCGATGGGGGTTCACCCCTCCACTTT. It is translated as CASTHKPDGGSPLHF. The chain combines TRBV6-1 with TRBJ1-6, with TRBD1 as a possible D gene (5 bases). V was cut by 7 bases and J by 9 bases, with 19 bases left in between. Germline V CDR1 and CDR2: MNHNS, SASEGT. This CDR3 has 15 amino acids.

The chain is built from TRBV28 and TRBJ2-3; D remains unclear. The ends were cut back, 2 bases at V and 3 bases at J, with 9 bases in the middle. Germline assignment: CDR1 MDHEN and CDR2 SYDVKM. This CDR3 has 14 residues. The CDR3 loop reads CASSLLGPTDTQYF. CDR3 DNA sequence: TGTGCCAGCAGTTTACTCGGGCCGACAGATACGCAGTATTTT.

This chain joins TRBV20-1 and TRBJ1-4, with D uncertain. CDR3 size: 14 residues. CDR1 and CDR2 from the germline V gene are DFQATT and SNEGSKA (reference sequence). V lost 3 bases, J lost 0 bases, and 8 bases lay in between. The CDR3 loop reads CSARRGATNEKLFF. For the CDR3, the DNA is TGCAGTGCTAGGCGGGGAGCAACTAATGAAAAACTGTTTTTT.

This clonotype was observed a few times. The chain couples TRBV29-1 to TRBJ2-1, with 9 bases lining up with TRBD2. Per germline, CDR1 SQVTM and CDR2 ANQGSEA. The CDR3 runs to 13 residues. V shed 4 bases and J 5 bases; nucleotides not matched to a gene: 3. The CDR3 nucleotides read TGCAGCGTTGGCGGCGGGAGGGACAATGAGCAGTTCTTC. Protein product: CSVGGGRDNEQFF.

The chain employs TRBV2 and TRBJ2-7; no clear D. CDR1 and CDR2 from the germline V gene are SNHLY and FYNNEI. This CDR3 spans 12 amino acids. V was trimmed by 2 bases and J by 3 bases, leaving 5 bases between them. In nucleotides, the CDR3 is TGTGCCAGCAGTGAAAAGGGCTACGAGCAGTACTTC. It encodes CASSEKGYEQYF. The complete variable domain, with remaining parts taken from reference TRBV2 and TRBJ2-7, reads EPEVTQTPSHQVTQMGQEVILRCVPISNHLYFYWYRQILGQKVEFLVSFYNNEISEKSEIFDDQFSVERPDGSNFTLKIRSTKLEDSAMYFCASSEKGYEQYFGPGTRLTVT.